This is a list of T cell receptor beta chains from one sample in a study of T cells after yellow fever vaccination. TCRdb re-called the 5' RACE reads through MiXCR, storing one row per CDR3 protein. Here the sample spans approximately 300,000 distinct CDR3 sequences, around 11% being singletons. Here the sequenced sample was CD4+ T cells sorted from PBMCs, taken 45 days after the yellow fever booster vaccination. These receptors were obtained from a man in his late teens or twenties who received the YFV17D yellow fever vaccine. Each CDR3 is given with its conserved first and last residue. The D gene is left open where the match is weak. A clone size is listed for some rows: how often the clone was seen (once, few, many), or a class if it is expanded.

TRBV4-3	19	few	TRBJ2-3	TRBD2	CASSQAGTSGGTARATQYF	TGCGCCAGCAGCCAAGCCGGGACTAGCGGGGGAACTGCACGTGCTACGCAGTATTTT
TRBV20-1	14	-	TRBJ2-5	-	CSARVLGTQETQYF	TGCAGTGCTAGAGTACTAGGGACCCAAGAGACCCAGTACTTC
TRBV4-2	15	-	TRBJ1-1	TRBD1	CASSQMGQMNTEAFF	TGTGCCAGCAGCCAGATGGGACAGATGAACACTGAAGCTTTCTTT
TRBV4-3	14	-	TRBJ2-7	-	CASSQDPGVYEQYF	TGCGCCAGCAGCCAAGATCCCGGAGTCTACGAGCAGTACTTC
TRBV5-1	12	many	TRBJ1-1	-	CASSLVNTEAFF	TGCGCCAGCAGCTTGGTCAACACTGAAGCTTTCTTT
TRBV3-1	13	-	TRBJ1-2	-	CASSPVTDYGYTF	TGTGCCAGCAGCCCCGTTACGGACTATGGCTACACCTTC
TRBV5-1	14	few	TRBJ1-4	-	CASSTDSFNEKLFF	TGCGCCAGCAGCACGGACAGCTTTAATGAAAAACTGTTTTTT
TRBV7-2	16	few	TRBJ1-4	-	CASTPSGGAANEKLFF	TGTGCCAGCACCCCCAGTGGGGGGGCGGCTAATGAAAAACTGTTTTTT
TRBV11-2	15	-	TRBJ1-1	-	CASNPRGSRGFEAFF	TGTGCCAGCAACCCACGAGGGTCCCGAGGTTTTGAAGCTTTCTTT
TRBV7-3	18	many	TRBJ2-6	TRBD1	CASSPRQGAGTGANVLTF	TGTGCCAGCAGCCCGCGACAGGGGGCAGGAACTGGGGCCAACGTCCTGACTTTC
TRBV29-1	13	-	TRBJ1-6	-	CSVTTGLGSPLHF	TGCAGCGTTACGACAGGACTAGGTTCACCCCTCCACTTT
TRBV5-1	14	-	TRBJ1-4	-	CASSSYGLNEKLFF	TGCGCCAGCAGCTCTTACGGTCTTAATGAAAAACTGTTTTTT
TRBV5-1	16	few	TRBJ1-6	-	CASSLGTGSANSPLHF	TGCGCCAGCAGCTTGGGAACAGGGAGCGCTAATTCACCCCTCCACTTT
TRBV7-2	15	few	TRBJ1-1	-	CASSLVVGLNTEAFF	TGTGCCAGCAGCTTAGTGGTCGGGTTGAACACTGAAGCTTTCTTT
TRBV6-5	15	-	TRBJ2-1	TRBD1	CASSYRQGVGNEQFF	TGTGCCAGCAGTTACCGACAGGGGGTGGGCAATGAGCAGTTCTTC
TRBV4-3	15	few	TRBJ2-1	TRBD1	CASSQPGQGHNEQFF	TGCGCCAGCAGCCAGCCGGGACAGGGGCACAATGAGCAGTTCTTC
TRBV5-1	15	few	TRBJ1-4	-	CASSLSHLKDEKLFF	TGCGCCAGCAGCTTGTCTCACTTAAAGGATGAAAAACTGTTTTTT
TRBV4-1	15	-	TRBJ2-1	TRBD2	CASSQVTWGGGEQFF	TGCGCCAGCAGCCAAGTTACGTGGGGGGGAGGTGAGCAGTTCTTC
TRBV11-1	16	few	TRBJ1-4	-	CASSPYGKGTNEKLFF	TGTGCCAGCAGCCCGTACGGAAAGGGAACTAATGAAAAACTGTTTTTT
TRBV6-5	18	few	TRBJ2-1	TRBD2	CASSYRQRGREPHNEQFF	TGTGCCAGCAGTTATCGCCAGCGGGGGAGAGAGCCCCACAATGAGCAGTTCTTC
TRBV18	15	few	TRBJ1-5	TRBD1	CASSQGTGRNQPQHF	TGTGCCAGCTCACAGGGGACAGGGCGTAATCAGCCCCAGCATTTT
TRBV7-9	13	many	TRBJ2-7	-	CASSRGTSYEQYF	TGTGCCAGCAGCCGTGGGACTTCCTACGAGCAGTACTTC